The rows below give T cell receptor beta chains drawn from one sample of a study of blood T cell repertoires in COVID-19. The method was immunoSEQ multiplex PCR; TCRdb's version includes in-frame clones alone and lacks a portion of them. The sample holds approximately 330,000 clones, roughly 89% seen once. Input material: PBMCs or T cells enriched from blood (not recorded which). The receptor set was obtained from a woman in her twenties or thirties who had recovered from COVID-19. Each CDR3 is given with its conserved first and last residue. The order of the fields is V gene, clone size, J gene, D gene, CDR3 protein, CDR3 DNA. The D gene is left open where the match is weak. The size entry is marked missing in some rows and otherwise reads once, few, many or a size class.

TRBV7-2	.	TRBJ2-7	.	CASSLWGATGRHYEQYF	TGTGCCAGCAGCTTATGGGGCGCGACAGGAAGACACTACGAGCAGTACTTC
TRBV28	.	TRBJ1-4	TRBD1	CASSSWQGGNFGEKLFF	TGTGCCAGCAGTTCGTGGCAGGGGGGCAACTTCGGAGAAAAACTGTTTTTT
TRBV2	.	TRBJ1-3	TRBD1	CASSLQGSLSGNTIYF	TGTGCCAGCAGTTTACAGGGGTCGCTAAGTGGAAACACCATATATTTT
TRBV19	once	TRBJ2-3	TRBD2	CATLAGWTDTQYF	TGTGCCACCTTAGCGGGATGGACAGATACGCAGTATTTT
TRBV5-1	.	TRBJ2-7	.	CASSLAILASSYEQYF	TGCGCCAGCAGCTTGGCCATCCTAGCTTCGTCCTACGAGCAGTACTTC
TRBV19	.	TRBJ1-5	.	CASSTQREDQPQHF	TGTGCCAGTAGTACCCAGCGGGAGGATCAGCCCCAGCATTTT
TRBV11-2	.	TRBJ2-7	.	CASSLVLARPYEQYF	TGTGCCAGCAGCTTAGTACTAGCACGACCCTACGAGCAGTACTTC
TRBV4-3	once	TRBJ1-2	.	CASSPSEGHYGYTF	TGCGCCAGCAGCCCATCCGAGGGCCACTATGGCTACACCTTC
TRBV13	.	TRBJ1-1	.	CASSFKHREENTEAFF	TGTGCCAGCAGCTTTAAACATAGGGAGGAGAACACTGAAGCTTTCTTT
TRBV9	.	TRBJ2-7	TRBD2	CASSDRLAVPRNEQYF	TGTGCCAGCAGCGATCGACTAGCGGTGCCCAGGAACGAGCAGTACTTC
TRBV27	.	TRBJ2-1	.	CASSLVAGPYNEQFF	TGTGCCAGCAGTTTAGTCGCCGGTCCCTACAATGAGCAGTTCTTC
TRBV18	.	TRBJ2-7	.	CASSPRGPGGAYEQYF	TGTGCCAGCTCACCAAGGGGACCCGGGGGAGCCTACGAGCAGTACTTC
TRBV2	.	TRBJ2-1	TRBD2	CASRATSGSRNEQFF	TGTGCCAGCAGGGCTACTAGCGGGAGTCGGAATGAGCAGTTCTTC
TRBV15	.	TRBJ1-1	TRBD1	CATSHPRGQGARNTEAFF	TGTGCCACCAGCCACCCGCGGGGGCAGGGGGCGAGAAACACTGAAGCTTTCTTT
TRBV3-1/TRBV3-2	.	TRBJ1-2	.	CASSQEPVGYGYTF	TGTGCCAGCAGCCAAGAACCCGTCGGCTATGGCTACACCTTC
TRBV5-6	.	TRBJ2-2	.	CASSFRRSPGELFF	TGTGCCAGCAGCTTTCGGCGGAGTCCCGGGGAGCTGTTTTTT
TRBV6-5	.	TRBJ1-2	.	CASSYNVRSNYGYTF	TGTGCCAGCAGTTACAACGTGAGGTCGAACTATGGCTACACCTTC
TRBV4-2	few	TRBJ2-1	.	CASSQDMGLARAREQFF	TGTGCCAGCAGCCAAGATATGGGGCTAGCGCGGGCGCGTGAGCAGTTCTTC
TRBV5-1	.	TRBJ2-2	TRBD2	CASSHRLAGLNTGELFF	TGCGCCAGCAGCCATAGACTAGCGGGCCTGAACACCGGGGAGCTGTTTTTT
TRBV5-1	.	TRBJ1-2	TRBD1	CASSLEGQGARGYTF	TGCGCCAGCAGCTTGGAGGGACAGGGGGCGAGGGGCTACACCTTC
TRBV6-5	.	TRBJ1-2	TRBD1	CASSLPGQGNSYGYTF	TGTGCCAGCAGTTTACCGGGACAGGGGAACTCCTATGGCTACACCTTC
TRBV7-2	.	TRBJ1-5	.	CASSLQQFGGQPQHF	TGTGCCAGCAGCTTACAACAGTTCGGGGGTCAGCCCCAGCATTTT
TRBV6-1	.	TRBJ1-2	.	CASSEGTVLLGYTF	TGTGCCAGCAGTGAGGGGACTGTGCTCCTGGGCTACACCTTC
TRBV20-1	.	TRBJ1-2	TRBD1	CSASFRDRGYYGYTF	TGCAGTGCTAGTTTTCGGGACAGGGGTTATTATGGCTACACCTTC
TRBV7-6	.	TRBJ2-2	.	CASSLPSGHTGELFF	TGTGCCAGCAGCTTACCCAGCGGGCACACCGGGGAGCTGTTTTTT
TRBV7-9	.	TRBJ2-5	TRBD2	CASSLVGLPSLETQYF	TGTGCCAGCAGCTTAGTGGGACTACCCAGTTTGGAGACCCAGTACTTC
TRBV19	.	TRBJ2-2	TRBD1	CASSGYRDRITGELFF	TGTGCCAGTAGTGGGTACCGGGACAGGATTACCGGGGAGCTGTTTTTT
TRBV28	.	TRBJ1-5	.	CASSPHGRGNQPQHF	TGTGCCAGCAGCCCACACGGACGGGGAAATCAGCCCCAGCATTTT
TRBV19	.	TRBJ1-5	.	CASSGGAGDSQPQHF	TGTGCCAGTAGTGGGGGGGCGGGGGATAGTCAGCCCCAGCATTTT
TRBV12-5	.	TRBJ1-1	.	CASGAGREAFF	TGTGCTAGTGGGGCGGGACGGGAAGCTTTCTTT
TRBV5-1	.	TRBJ2-1	.	CASSLLTSVSYNEQFF	TGCGCCAGCAGCTTGTTGACGAGCGTCTCCTACAATGAGCAGTTCTTC
TRBV2	.	TRBJ1-1	.	CASLPRANEAFF	TGTGCCAGCCTACCCAGGGCTAACGAAGCTTTCTTT
TRBV11-2	.	TRBJ2-3	TRBD2	CASRRRNASGMLADTQYF	TGTGCCAGCAGGCGGAGAAACGCTAGCGGGATGTTGGCAGATACGCAGTATTTT
TRBV12-3/TRBV12-4	.	TRBJ1-1	.	CASSLGRSGTFF	TGTGCCAGCAGTTTAGGGAGGTCCGGGACTTTCTTT
TRBV29-1	.	TRBJ2-3	.	CSASRASTDTQYF	TGCAGCGCGTCGCGGGCTAGCACAGATACGCAGTATTTT
TRBV11-2	.	TRBJ2-1	.	CASSLAGSYNEQFF	TGTGCCAGCAGCTTAGCGGGATCCTACAATGAGCAGTTCTTC
TRBV7-2	.	TRBJ2-3	.	CASSTPQGGTDTQYF	TGTGCCAGCAGCACGCCCCAGGGTGGCACAGATACGCAGTATTTT
TRBV29-1	.	TRBJ2-1	.	CSVETSLARYNEQFF	TGCAGCGTTGAGACCAGTCTAGCCCGCTACAATGAGCAGTTCTTC
TRBV29-1	.	TRBJ2-1	TRBD2	CSVAVLAQFNEQFF	TGCAGCGTTGCGGTACTAGCGCAGTTCAATGAGCAGTTCTTC
TRBV19	.	TRBJ1-2	.	CASSDIDRRYGYTF	TGTGCCAGTAGTGATATAGACAGGCGCTATGGCTACACCTTC
TRBV7-8	.	TRBJ2-7	.	CASSFEREKISVSSYEQYF	TGTGCCAGCAGCTTCGAGCGCGAAAAGATTAGCGTTAGCTCCTACGAGCAGTACTTC
TRBV6-5	many	TRBJ1-3	.	CASSRTVSGNTIYF	TGTGCCAGCAGTAGGACAGTCTCTGGAAACACCATATATTTT
TRBV7-2	.	TRBJ1-4	.	CASSRGGEAREKLFF	TGTGCCAGCAGCCGGGGCGGGGAGGCAAGAGAAAAACTGTTTTTT
TRBV10-3	.	TRBJ2-3	.	CAINRDGTDTQYF	TGTGCCATCAACCGGGATGGCACAGATACGCAGTATTTT
TRBV5-1	once	TRBJ2-7	TRBD1	CASSLAPGQGVGSYEQYF	TGCGCCAGCAGCTTGGCCCCGGGACAGGGGGTCGGATCCTACGAGCAGTACTTC